This T cell receptor (beta chain) was profiled in a study of regulatory T cells in long-lasting Graves disease. Trimming cost V 6 bases and J 5 bases; bases outside gene matches: 17. The CDR3 sequence is 16 residues long. CDR1 is DFQATT and CDR2 is SNEGSKA in the germline V gene (reference sequence). This clonotype was counted at least ten times. TCR beta libraries were built with iRepertoire HTBI primers and Arm-PCR of CDR3 regions. TCRdb itself ran the multiplex PCR reads through MiXCR, one entry per CDR3 protein. The sample holds 250,000 or so distinct CDR3 sequences, 15% to 20% seen once. Indicated time point: newly diagnosed GD, antithyroid drugs for less than 3 months. Researchers made the TCR library from RNA that was extracted from PBMCs. As a group, patients came from one endocrinology department in Xi'an, China. Another study also made use of these data, one on T cells in Graves' hyperthyroidism and ophthalmopathy. That report notes: In the first-round RT-PCR of the TCR CDR3, the HTBI primer set was used. Ophthalmopathy cases were set apart from stable hyperthyroidism by a 13 V-J model.

The chain combines TRBV20-1 with TRBJ2-5; 8 nucleotides align to TRBD1. The material sequenced was peripheral blood mononuclear cells (PBMCs), taken at new diagnosis, from a patient treated with antithyroid drugs. The sequence was collected from a woman in her thirties with Graves disease. CDR3 protein: CSAPPPDRGPGETQYF. CDR3 nucleotide sequence: TGCAGTGCCCCTCCCCCCGACAGGGGCCCTGGGGAGACCCAGTACTTC.